The rows below give T cell receptor beta chains drawn from one sample of a study of monozygotic twins with cystic fibrosis. Repertoires were generated with immunoSEQ multiplex PCR, while TCRdb's copy carries only in-frame clones and drops some. The sample has approximately 27,000 clones; approximately 90% are singletons. Sequences were obtained from blood. All receptors come from a girl aged 2 to 10 with cystic fibrosis. CDR3s include the opening cysteine and the closing phenylalanine or tryptophan. The order of the fields is J gene, V gene, clone size, CDR3 protein. Clone sizes are given selectively: once, few, many, or a class where the clone is expanded.

TRBJ2-7 | TRBV19 | NA | CASKYREGYEQYF
TRBJ1-2 | TRBV5-4 | NA | CASSLSVGHSYGYTF
TRBJ1-1 | TRBV19 | NA | CASSTPGFLNEAFF
TRBJ2-3 | TRBV5-6 | NA | CASSGIAGLFTDTQYF
TRBJ2-1 | TRBV9 | NA | CASSVERNEQFF
TRBJ1-1 | TRBV6-6 | NA | CASSYRQGQEAFF
TRBJ1-6 | TRBV6-4 | NA | CASSVGSLDNSPLHF
TRBJ1-5 | TRBV29-1 | NA | CSAGDGSNQPQHF
TRBJ1-1 | TRBV19 | NA | CASSKTGGTEAFF
TRBJ2-1 | TRBV9 | NA | CASSVMGAGNEQFF
TRBJ1-2 | TRBV9 | NA | CASSVASGLGGYTF
TRBJ1-1 | TRBV29-1 | NA | CSALRENTEAFF
TRBJ1-5 | TRBV6-1 | NA | CASTMERGVQPQHF
TRBJ1-4 | TRBV4-1 | NA | CASSQRDVGKLFF
TRBJ2-4 | TRBV7-2 | once | CASSSGQGSTGAKNIQYF
TRBJ1-5 | TRBV6-5 | once | CASSYLDPTGNQPQHF
TRBJ1-1 | TRBV6-5 | NA | CASRQGSTEAFF
TRBJ1-1 | TRBV27 | NA | CASSFSRTGEAFF
TRBJ1-1 | TRBV7-9 | NA | CASSQGYTEAFF
TRBJ2-7 | TRBV27 | NA | CASKSSGTYEQYF
TRBJ2-7 | TRBV5-6 | NA | CASSLGQGSSYEQYF
TRBJ2-3 | TRBV7-6 | once | CASSLASQRYTDTQYF
TRBJ2-2 | TRBV15 | NA | CATGFRFRITTGELFF
TRBJ2-1 | TRBV10-3 | NA | CAIMGTVYNEQFF
TRBJ1-6 | TRBV7-9 | few | CASVSRANSPLHF
TRBJ2-7 | TRBV7-9 | NA | CASSSSRQGHTYEQYF
TRBJ1-1 | TRBV9 | NA | CASSVGRARNTEAFF
TRBJ1-3 | TRBV2 | NA | CASTFVGSGNTIYF
TRBJ1-6 | TRBV27 | NA | CASSFGSYHSPLHF
TRBJ2-1 | TRBV5-1 | NA | CASSLERGGRDEQFF
TRBJ2-2 | TRBV6-6 | NA | CASSRPSGGAGELFF
TRBJ2-3 | TRBV7-8 | NA | CASTLGPSTDTQYF
TRBJ2-7 | TRBV5-5 | NA | CASSLTSGVTYEQYF
TRBJ2-7 | TRBV5-6 | NA | CASSLEGLGPYEQYF
TRBJ2-7 | TRBV7-2 | NA | CASSLSSPYEQYF